Following are 23 T cell receptor beta chains from one sample sequenced in a study of T cells in Graves' hyperthyroidism and ophthalmopathy. Using RNA transcripts as the source, TCR beta CDR3 regions were amplified. Initially, a first-round RT-PCR of the TCR CDR3 employed the HTBI primer set. One entry per CDR3 protein, called by TCRdb with MiXCR from the multiplex PCR reads. The table lists 450,000 to 700,000 distinct CDR3 sequences, about half of them singletons. Specimen: peripheral blood or thyroid tissue (not recorded which). These receptors were collected from an adult woman with Graves' disease, either hyperthyroidism or ophthalmopathy (not recorded which).

CDR3 nucleotide sequence: TGTGCCAGCAGGGCGCGACGGGGTCAGGACACTGAAGCTTTCTTT. This sequence encodes CASRARRGQDTEAFF. The chain links TRBV14 to TRBJ1-1, with D unclear. V was cut by 6 bases and J by 3 bases, with 17 bases left in between. The CDR3 runs to 15 residues. Germline V gene lookup returns CDR1 SGHDN and CDR2 FVKESK. Supplemented by reference TRBV14 and TRBJ1-1, the full variable domain reads EAGVTQFPSHSVIEKGQTVTLRCDPISGHDNLYWYRRVMGKEIKFLLHFVKESKQDESGMPNNRFLAERTGGTYSTLKVQPAELEDSGVYFCASRARRGQDTEAFFGQGTRLTVV.

J is TRBJ1-6 and V is TRBV2, with a tentative D call TRBD1 (5 bases). V was pared by 6 bases and J by 10 bases, with 13 bases between. Germline V CDR1 and CDR2: SNHLY, FYNNEI. CDR3 length: 13 amino acids. CDR3 region: CASSPGENSPLHF. CDR3 in DNA: TGTGCCAGCAGCCCGGGGGAGAACTCACCCCTCCACTTT.

This rearrangement joins TRBV20-1 to TRBJ2-7, with TRBD2 matching 7 bases. Germline trimming cut 6 bases from V and 6 bases from J; bases unmatched to any gene: 14. The V gene's germline CDR1 is DFQATT and CDR2 SNEGSKA (reference sequence). The CDR3 covers 14 residues. CDR3 residues: CSASSFAGVSEQYF. For the CDR3, the DNA is TGCAGTGCCAGCAGTTTTGCGGGAGTCTCCGAGCAGTACTTC.

The chain has TRBV7-6 and TRBJ1-2; D is unresolved. Germline values: CDR1 SGHVS, CDR2 FNYEAQ. Trimming stripped 4 bases from V and 12 bases from J, with 18 bases between. This CDR3 is built from 13 residues. The CDR3 DNA sequence: TGTGCCAGCAGCTCTACACGGGGAGATGGAAACACCTTC. Translation gives CASSSTRGDGNTF.

Many counts were recorded for this clonotype. The rearrangement uses TRBV6-1 and TRBJ1-2, with D perhaps matching TRBD1 (5 bases). The CDR3 loop spans 15 amino acids. From germline, CDR1 is MNHNS and CDR2 SASEGT. Trimming took off 7 bases at V and 8 bases at J, with 23 bases between the two ends. CDR3 loop: CASTMAGTDVWGYTF. CDR3 sequence (DNA): TGTGCCAGCACCATGGCAGGGACGGATGTTTGGGGCTACACCTTC.

This clonotype was seen ten or more times. The rearrangement uses TRBV12-3 or TRBV12-4 and TRBJ1-3, with no clear D. The V end lost 6 bases, the J end lost 0 bases, and 12 bases lay between the germline ends. The CDR3 covers 15 residues. CDR3: CASRPPMGSGNTIYF. CDR3 DNA sequence: TGTGCCAGCAGACCGCCAATGGGCTCTGGAAACACCATATATTTT.

The table lists this clonotype with a few counts. The V call is TRBV28, the J call TRBJ2-7; D call uncertain. The CDR3 extends over 17 amino acids. Germline CDR1 MDHEN, CDR2 SYDVKM. V lost 4 bases and J lost 5, with 24 bases in between. The CDR3 DNA sequence: TGTGCCAGCAGTTCGCCATCATCGGACCCACATGAACACGAGCAGTACTTC. This gives the protein CASSSPSSDPHEHEQYF.

The chain uses TRBV7-9 and TRBJ2-5; D may match TRBD1 or TRBD2 (5 bases each). The CDR3 is 12 amino acids. Germline V CDR1 and CDR2: SEHNR, FQNEAQ (reference sequence). The V end was cut by 4 bases, the J end by 9 bases, with 12 bases between. The CDR3 DNA sequence: TGTGCCAGCAGCTCCGGGACGTTGGCCCAGTACTTC. Its translation: CASSSGTLAQYF.

The V and J genes are TRBV24-1 and TRBJ2-7; maybe TRBD2 (6 bases). CDR1 KGHDR and CDR2 SFDVKD come from the germline V gene. The ends were cut back, 9 bases at V and 3 bases at J, with 11 bases in the middle. This CDR3 region has 12 residues. CDR3 in DNA: TGTGCCACCGCGGGACCGAACTACGAGCAGTACTTC. The encoded protein is CATAGPNYEQYF.

On this clonotype itself: A read error may explain this, as a much larger clone is one base away. This sequence joins TRBV2 and TRBJ2-7; D possibly uses TRBD1 or TRBD2 (5 bases each). The CDR3 runs to 13 residues. Germline assignment: CDR1 SNHLY and CDR2 FYNNEI. The CDR3 nucleotides are TGTGTCAGCACCCCTGGGACGGGCTCCGAGCAGTACTTC. Amino acids: CVSTPGTGSEQYF.

CDR3 nucleotide sequence: TGTGCCAGCAGTTACTCGAATTTCGGAAGGGGGCCCGGAAACACCATATATTTT. Protein product: CASSYSNFGRGPGNTIYF. The V call is TRBV6-6, the J call TRBJ1-3; 7 positions agree with TRBD1. This CDR3 spans 18 amino acids. Germline V lookup: CDR1 MNHNY, CDR2 SVGAGI (reference sequence). J gave up 4 bases and V 0 bases, and 12 bases lay outside the gene matches.

This clonotype came up many times. The chain uses TRBV5-1 and TRBJ1-5; D might be TRBD1 (6 bases). Trimming shortened V by 0 bases and J by 6 bases, and 13 bases separated the two germline ends. The CDR3 extends over 15 amino acids. Germline lookup yields CDR1 SGHRS and CDR2 YFSETQ. This chain's CDR3 is CASSLVSGAGQPQHF. Here the CDR3 DNA reads TGCGCCAGCAGCTTGGTTTCAGGGGCGGGTCAGCCCCAGCATTTT.

The rearrangement uses TRBV7-3 and TRBJ1-2; the D gene is possibly TRBD1 (6 bases). Germline V gene data show CDR1 as SGHTA and CDR2 as FQGTGA. This CDR3 is 14 amino acids long. V gave up 2 bases and J gave up 3 bases, with 10 bases separating them. Here the CDR3 reads CASSLFGGDYGYTF. CDR3 DNA: TGTGCCAGCAGCTTATTCGGGGGCGACTATGGCTACACCTTC.

Comments on this clonotype: The junction departs from the called germline gene at one end, perhaps through a read error. This chain links TRBV7-8 with TRBJ2-5, with a possible D match to TRBD2 (6 bases). Germline lookup yields CDR1 SGHVS and CDR2 FQNEAQ. This CDR3 contains 16 residues. CDR3 sequence reads: CAGSNRTGTGEETQYF. The CDR3 nucleotides read TGTGCCGGCAGCAACCGCACCGGGACGGGGGAAGAGACCCAGTACTTC.

This clonotype showed up many times. The chain carries TRBV5-1 and TRBJ1-1; D unresolved. This CDR3 is 17 amino acids long. Germline V gives CDR1 SGHRS, CDR2 YFSETQ. With 5 bases removed from V and 5 bases from J, the gap between germline ends came to 25 bases. The CDR3 region has the DNA TGCGCCAGCAGTCGCACCCCAGGAGGCTTAAGGATTACTGAAGCTTTCTTT. Amino acids: CASSRTPGGLRITEAFF.

This clonotype occurred many times. The rearrangement links TRBV20-1 to TRBJ2-7, with no clear D. V was pared by 1 base and J by 6 bases, with 13 bases between. CDR1 and CDR2 (germline): DFQATT, SNEGSKA (reference sequence). This CDR3 has 13 amino acids. The CDR3, as DNA: TGCAGTGCTAGAGTCCCGCTTTCTTCCGAGCAGTACTTC. This codes for CSARVPLSSEQYF.

Regarding this clonotype: The junction differs from germline at one of its ends, possibly a read error. The chain has TRBV10-3 and TRBJ2-5; 7 nucleotides match TRBD1. The germline gives CDR1 ENHRY, CDR2 SYGVKD. This CDR3 contains 14 residues. The CDR3 loop reads CTIRTDREGGTQYF. In DNA, the CDR3 is TGTACCATCAGGACCGACAGGGAAGGAGGGACCCAGTACTTC.

This clonotype came up a few times. The chain recombines TRBV20-1 with TRBJ2-2; TRBD1 aligns across 8 bases. Germline assignment: CDR1 DFQATT and CDR2 SNEGSKA (reference sequence). The CDR3 has 14 residues. V gave up 3 bases and J gave up 5 bases; unmatched junction bases: 5. CDR3 bases: TGCAGTGCTAGGCAGGGGGCCGGAACCGGGGAGCTGTTTTTT. This codes for CSARQGAGTGELFF.

This clonotype has a count of ten or more. The rearrangement uses TRBV15 and TRBJ1-2; D not certain. The CDR3 contains 15 residues. Per germline, CDR1 LNHNV and CDR2 YYDKDF (reference sequence). Between the trimmed V and J ends, which lost 0 bases and 7 bases, there was a span of 15 bases. CDR3 in DNA: TGTGCCACCAGCAGAGACCCTACCCAGGAGTCTGGCTACACCTTC. Protein sequence: CATSRDPTQESGYTF.

Of note for this clonotype: A much more abundant neighbour one base away suggests this may be a read error. The chain has TRBV7-3 and TRBJ2-7, with D perhaps matching TRBD1 (6 bases). The CDR3 loop spans 15 amino acids. The germline V gene encodes CDR1 SGHTA and CDR2 FQGTGA. CDR3 amino acids: CVSSPRDNRDIEQYF. CDR3 nucleotide sequence: TGTGTCAGCAGCCCGAGGGACAACCGGGACATCGAGCAGTACTTC. Variable domain in full (rest from reference TRBV7-3 and TRBJ2-7): GAGVSQTPSNKVTEKGKYVELRCDPISGHTALYWYRQSLGQGPEFLIYFQGTGAADDSGLPNDRFFAVRPEGSVSTLKIQRTERGDSAVYLCVSSPRDNRDIEQYFGPGTRLTVT.

This chain connects TRBV14 to TRBJ2-7, with D hard to call. This CDR3 has 14 residues. Deletions cut 4 bases from V and 3 bases from J, with 13 bases between. Germline assignment: CDR1 SGHDN and CDR2 FVKESK. The CDR3 nucleotides read TGTGCCAGCAGCCTGCGAGGTGCTCTCTACGAGCAGTACTTC. It encodes CASSLRGALYEQYF.

Ten or more counts support this clonotype. This chain links TRBV6-1 with TRBJ1-2; no clear D. V gave up 2 bases and J gave up 5 bases, with 12 bases separating them. Per the germline V gene, CDR1 is MNHNS and CDR2 is SASEGT. The CDR3 length is 14 residues. The CDR3, as DNA: TGTGCCAGCAGTGAACCTGGGCAGGCTTATGGCTACACCTTC. Translated: CASSEPGQAYGYTF.

The V and J genes are TRBV12-3 or TRBV12-4 and TRBJ1-3; D is uncertain. V was trimmed by 5 bases and J by 4 bases, leaving 9 bases between them. The CDR3 totals 13 residues. The CDR3 is CASSRRGGNTIYF. In DNA, the CDR3 is TGTGCCAGCAGTCGGCGGGGAGGAAACACCATATATTTT.